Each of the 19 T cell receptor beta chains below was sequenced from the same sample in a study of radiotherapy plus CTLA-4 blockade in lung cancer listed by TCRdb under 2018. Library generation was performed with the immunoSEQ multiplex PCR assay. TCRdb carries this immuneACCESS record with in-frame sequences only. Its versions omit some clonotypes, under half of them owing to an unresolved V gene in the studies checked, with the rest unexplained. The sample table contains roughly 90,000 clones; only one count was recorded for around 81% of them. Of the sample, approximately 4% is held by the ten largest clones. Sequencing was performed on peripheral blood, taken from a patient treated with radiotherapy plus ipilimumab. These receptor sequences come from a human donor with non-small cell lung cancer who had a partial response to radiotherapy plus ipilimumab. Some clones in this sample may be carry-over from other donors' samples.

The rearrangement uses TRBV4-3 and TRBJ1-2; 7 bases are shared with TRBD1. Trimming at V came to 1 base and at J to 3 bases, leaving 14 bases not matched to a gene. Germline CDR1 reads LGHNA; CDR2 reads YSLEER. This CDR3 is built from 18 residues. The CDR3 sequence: CASSQATGFEGAHYGYTF. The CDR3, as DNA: TGCGCCAGCAGCCAAGCTACGGGGTTTGAGGGGGCGCACTATGGCTACACCTTC.

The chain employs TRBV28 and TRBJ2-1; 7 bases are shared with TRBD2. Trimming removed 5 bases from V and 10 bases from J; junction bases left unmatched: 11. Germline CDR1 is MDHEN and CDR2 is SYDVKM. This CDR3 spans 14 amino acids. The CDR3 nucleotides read TGTGCCAGCAGTCCCGGAGGAACTAGCGTCGAGCAGTTCTTC. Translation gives CASSPGGTSVEQFF. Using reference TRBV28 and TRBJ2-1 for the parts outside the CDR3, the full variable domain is DVKVTQSSRYLVKRTGEKVFLECVQDMDHENMFWYRQDPGLGLRLIYFSYDVKMKEKGDIPEGYSVSREKKERFSLILESASTNQTSMYLCASSPGGTSVEQFFGPGTRLTVL.

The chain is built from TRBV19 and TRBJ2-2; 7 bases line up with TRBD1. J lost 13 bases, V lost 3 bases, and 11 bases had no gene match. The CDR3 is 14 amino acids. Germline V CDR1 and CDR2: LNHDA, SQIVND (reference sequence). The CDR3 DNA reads TGTGCCAGTAGTATGGACCGGACAGGCCAGGCGCTGTTTTTT. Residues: CASSMDRTGQALFF.

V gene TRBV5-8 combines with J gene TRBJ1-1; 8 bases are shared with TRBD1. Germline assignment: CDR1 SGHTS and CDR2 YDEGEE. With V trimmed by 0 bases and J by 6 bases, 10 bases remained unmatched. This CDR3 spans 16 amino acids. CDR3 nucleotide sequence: TGTGCCAGCAGCTTGGCCTGGTGGACAGGGACATCTGAAGCTTTCTTT. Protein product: CASSLAWWTGTSEAFF.

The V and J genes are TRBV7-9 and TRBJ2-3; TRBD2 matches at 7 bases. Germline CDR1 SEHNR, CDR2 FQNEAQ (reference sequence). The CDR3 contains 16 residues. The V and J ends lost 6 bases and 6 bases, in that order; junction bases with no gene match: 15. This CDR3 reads CASRLGGYDSRDTQYF. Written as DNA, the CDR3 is TGTGCCAGCAGGCTCGGGGGGTACGACTCAAGGGATACGCAGTATTTT.

The CDR3 coding sequence is TGCAGCGTCGCCCCCGACAGCGGGGGCGAGCAGTACTTC. Amino acids: CSVAPDSGGEQYF. The chain recombines TRBV29-1 with TRBJ2-7; 8 bases fit TRBD2. CDR3 length: 13 residues. From germline, CDR1 is SQVTM and CDR2 ANQGSEA. V was clipped by 6 bases and J by 6 bases; unmatched bases: 10.

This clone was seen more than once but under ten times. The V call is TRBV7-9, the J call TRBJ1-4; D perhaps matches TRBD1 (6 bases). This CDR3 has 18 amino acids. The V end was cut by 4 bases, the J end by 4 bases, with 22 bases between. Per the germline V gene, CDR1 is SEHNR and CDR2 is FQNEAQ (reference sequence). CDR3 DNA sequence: TGTGCCAGCAGCTCGGATCTTAGTCGGGCAGGGGATAATGAAAAACTGTTTTTT. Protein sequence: CASSSDLSRAGDNEKLFF. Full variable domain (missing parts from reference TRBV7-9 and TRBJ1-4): DTGVSQNPRHKITKRGQNVTFRCDPISEHNRLYWYRQTLGQGPEFLTYFQNEAQLEKSRLLSDRFSAERPKGSFSTLEIQRTEQGDSAMYLCASSSDLSRAGDNEKLFFGSGTQLSVL.

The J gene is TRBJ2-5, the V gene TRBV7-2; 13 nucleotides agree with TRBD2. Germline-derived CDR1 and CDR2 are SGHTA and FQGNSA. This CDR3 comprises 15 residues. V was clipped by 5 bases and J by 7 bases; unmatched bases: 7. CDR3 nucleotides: TGTGCCAGCAGCCCTACTAGCGGGGGGGCGGGGACCCAGTACTTC. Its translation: CASSPTSGGAGTQYF.

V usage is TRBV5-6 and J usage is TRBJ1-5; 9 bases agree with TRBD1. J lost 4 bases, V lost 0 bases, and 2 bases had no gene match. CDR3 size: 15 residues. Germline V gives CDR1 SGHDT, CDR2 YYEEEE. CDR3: CASSLGTGANQPQHF. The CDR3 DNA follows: TGTGCCAGCAGCTTGGGGACAGGGGCTAATCAGCCCCAGCATTTT.

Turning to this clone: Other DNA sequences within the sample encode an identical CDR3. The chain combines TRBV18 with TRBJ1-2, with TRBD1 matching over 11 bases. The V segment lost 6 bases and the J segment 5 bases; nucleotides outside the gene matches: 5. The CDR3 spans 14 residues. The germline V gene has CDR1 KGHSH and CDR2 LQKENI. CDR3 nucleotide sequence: TGTGCCAGCTCGCCTGGACAGGGGGCGTATGGCTACACCTTC. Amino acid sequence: CASSPGQGAYGYTF.

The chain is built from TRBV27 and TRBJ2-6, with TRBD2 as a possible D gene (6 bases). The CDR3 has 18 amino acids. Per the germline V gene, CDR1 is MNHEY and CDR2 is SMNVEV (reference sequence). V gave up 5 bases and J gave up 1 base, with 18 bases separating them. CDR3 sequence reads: CASSPLGTGVSGANVLTF. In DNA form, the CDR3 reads TGTGCCAGCAGTCCCCTGGGGACGGGGGTTTCTGGGGCCAACGTCCTGACTTTC.

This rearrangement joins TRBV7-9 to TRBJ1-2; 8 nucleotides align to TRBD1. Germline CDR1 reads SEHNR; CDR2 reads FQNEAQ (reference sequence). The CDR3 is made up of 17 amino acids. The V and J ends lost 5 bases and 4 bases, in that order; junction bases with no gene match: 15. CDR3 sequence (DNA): TGTGCCAGCAGCCCCCTCCCCAGGGGGCGCACTGGCTATGGCTACACCTTC. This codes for CASSPLPRGRTGYGYTF.

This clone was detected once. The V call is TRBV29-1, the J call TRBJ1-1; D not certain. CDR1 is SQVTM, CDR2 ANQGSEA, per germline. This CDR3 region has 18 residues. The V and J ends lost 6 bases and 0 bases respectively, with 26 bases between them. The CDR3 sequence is CSVGHSGSVPYMNTEAFF. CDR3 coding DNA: TGCAGCGTCGGCCATTCGGGGTCCGTCCCCTACATGAACACTGAAGCTTTCTTT.

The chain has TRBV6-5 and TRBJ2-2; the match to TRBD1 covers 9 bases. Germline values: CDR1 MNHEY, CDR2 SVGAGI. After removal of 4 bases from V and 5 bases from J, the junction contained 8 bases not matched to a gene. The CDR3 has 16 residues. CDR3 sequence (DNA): TGTGCCAGCAGTTTTTTACCCGGGACAGGGACCGGGGAGCTGTTTTTT. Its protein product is CASSFLPGTGTGELFF.

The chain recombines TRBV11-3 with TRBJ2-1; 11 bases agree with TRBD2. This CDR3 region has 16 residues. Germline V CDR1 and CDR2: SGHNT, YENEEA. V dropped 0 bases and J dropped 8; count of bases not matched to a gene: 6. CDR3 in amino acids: CASSLEGISGGDEQFF. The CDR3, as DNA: TGTGCCAGCAGCTTAGAAGGGATTAGCGGGGGGGATGAGCAGTTCTTC.

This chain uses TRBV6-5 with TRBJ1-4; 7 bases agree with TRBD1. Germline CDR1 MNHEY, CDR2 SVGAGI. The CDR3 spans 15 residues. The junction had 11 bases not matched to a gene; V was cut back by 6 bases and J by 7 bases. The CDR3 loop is CASSNPATGAEKLFF. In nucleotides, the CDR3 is TGTGCCAGCAGCAACCCCGCAACAGGGGCTGAAAAACTGTTTTTT.

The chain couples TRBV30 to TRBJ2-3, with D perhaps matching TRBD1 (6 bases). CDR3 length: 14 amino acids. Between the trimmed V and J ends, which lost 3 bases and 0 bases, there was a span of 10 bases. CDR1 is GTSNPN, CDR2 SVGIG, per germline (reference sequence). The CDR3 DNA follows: TGTGCCTGGAGGGGGGACACCAGCACAGATACGCAGTATTTT. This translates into CAWRGDTSTDTQYF.

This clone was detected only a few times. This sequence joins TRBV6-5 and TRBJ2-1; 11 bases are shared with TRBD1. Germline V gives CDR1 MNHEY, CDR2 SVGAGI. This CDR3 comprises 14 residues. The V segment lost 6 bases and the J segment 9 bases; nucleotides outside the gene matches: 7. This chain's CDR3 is CASSLGTGGFEQFF. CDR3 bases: TGTGCCAGCAGCTTGGGGACAGGGGGTTTTGAGCAGTTCTTC.

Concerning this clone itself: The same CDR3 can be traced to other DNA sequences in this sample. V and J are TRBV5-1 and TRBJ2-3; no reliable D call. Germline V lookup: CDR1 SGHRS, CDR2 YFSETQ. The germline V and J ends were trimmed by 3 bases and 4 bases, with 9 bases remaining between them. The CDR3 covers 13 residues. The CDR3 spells CASSSLVADTQYF. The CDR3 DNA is TGCGCCAGCAGCTCCCTAGTAGCAGATACGCAGTATTTT.